This T cell receptor beta chain came from a study of cytomegalovirus exposure and HLA in healthy donors. Whole-study findings and limits: Fewer N-insertions (relative to the approximately 700-donor mean) were reportedly seen in an Asian-associated ancestry cluster in a later analysis. Sequencing likely generated an artifact that appeared as a cluster of highly shared sequence variants. Across donors, sequencing depth was assumed by presence/absence analyses to be roughly uniform.

The PCR had 60 Vbeta and 13 Jbeta primers. TCRdb's table, derived via immunoSEQ multiplex PCR, lists solely in-frame clones and lacks some. The data contain around 180,000 clones, roughly 82% of them seen just once; the ten biggest clones take up roughly 0.5%. The V and J ends lost 5 bases and 5 bases respectively, with 16 bases between them. This CDR3 is built from 14 residues. Germline V lookup: CDR1 MNHEY, CDR2 SVGAGI. With respect to this clone: What it binds is unknown.

The specimen sequenced was PBMCs. This chain uses TRBV6-5 with TRBJ2-7; TRBD1 is a possible D gene (7 bases). This TCR was sampled from a woman between 45 and 65 years old in good health and CMV-seronegative. CDR3 nucleotides: TGTGCCAGCAGTCCAACCCCAGGGGGGAACGAGCAGTACTTC. The encoded protein is CASSPTPGGNEQYF.